The next 20 T cell receptor beta chains were all read from a single sample in a study of blood T cell repertoires in COVID-19. Clones were sequenced by immunoSEQ multiplex PCR, and TCRdb holds only the in-frame ones, with some missing. The sample holds under 200,000 clones, 75% to 85% seen once. The sequencing sample was made of peripheral blood. These receptors originate from a human donor in a cohort sampled during active COVID-19.

The CDR3, as DNA: TGTGCCAGCAGCCGGACAGGGTATGGCTACACCTTC. Protein sequence: CASSRTGYGYTF. V is TRBV11-1 and J is TRBJ1-2; 8 bases are a match to TRBD1. The CDR3 consists of 12 residues. Trimming at V came to 5 bases and at J to 5 bases, leaving 1 base not matched to a gene. Germline CDR1 is SGHAT and CDR2 is FQDESV (reference sequence).

The chain uses TRBV28 and TRBJ2-7; tentative D call: TRBD1 (5 bases). Germline-derived CDR1 and CDR2 are MDHEN and SYDVKM. The CDR3 is 14 residues long. Trimming cost V 5 bases and J 2 bases, with 13 bases left between them. The CDR3 loop reads CASSLRRVPYEQYF. CDR3 DNA: TGTGCCAGCAGTCTGCGCAGGGTCCCCTACGAGCAGTACTTC.

The chain employs TRBV4-1 and TRBJ1-1; 8 bases agree with TRBD1. With 2 bases clipped from V and 6 bases from J, the junction kept 2 bases outside the gene matches. This CDR3 has 13 residues. Germline V gives CDR1 MGHRA, CDR2 YSYEKL. The DNA of the CDR3 is TGCGCCAGCAGCCAACGGGACAGGCCTGAAGCTTTCTTT. Translation: CASSQRDRPEAFF.

The chain employs TRBV29-1 and TRBJ1-5; TRBD1 agrees at 9 bases. Trimming cost V 5 bases and J 3 bases; bases outside gene matches: 2. Germline CDR1 reads SQVTM; CDR2 reads ANQGSEA. This CDR3 comprises 13 residues. CDR3 nucleotides: TGCAGCGTTAGACAGGGGGACAATCAGCCCCAGCATTTT. It encodes CSVRQGDNQPQHF. The full variable domain, its missing parts supplied by reference TRBV29-1 and TRBJ1-5, is SAVISQKPSRDICQRGTSLTIQCQVDSQVTMMFWYRQQPGQSLTLIATANQGSEATYESGFVIDKFPISRPNLTFSTLTVSNMSPEDSSIYLCSVRQGDNQPQHFGDGTRLSIL.

Here the CDR3 reads CASSSYYAGGFLGHEQFF. In DNA, the CDR3 is TGCGCCAGCAGCTCCTATTACGCGGGGGGTTTCTTGGGCCATGAGCAGTTCTTC. V gene TRBV5-1 combines with J gene TRBJ2-1; 8 nucleotides line up with TRBD2. Germline V gene sequence: CDR1 SGHRS, CDR2 YFSETQ. The V and J ends lost 3 bases and 8 bases, in that order; junction bases with no gene match: 19. The CDR3 has 18 residues.

The J gene is TRBJ2-3, the V gene TRBV4-1; 8 bases fit TRBD2. The germline CDR1 and CDR2 sequences are MGHRA and YSYEKL. V shed 1 base, J shed 4 bases, and the junction held 1 base outside the gene matches. The CDR3 spans 14 residues. CDR3 sequence: CASSQVREADTQYF. The CDR3 DNA is TGCGCCAGCAGCCAAGTGCGGGAGGCAGATACGCAGTATTTT.

This chain links TRBV28 with TRBJ1-2; 7 bases align to TRBD1. CDR1 and CDR2 from the germline V gene are MDHEN and SYDVKM. The CDR3 consists of 14 residues. V was pared by 5 bases and J by 8 bases, with 11 bases of the junction left unmatched. Here the CDR3 reads CASSPPDRSTGYTF. The DNA for the CDR3 is TGTGCCAGCAGTCCACCGGACAGGTCAACCGGCTACACCTTC.

This chain uses TRBV4-2 with TRBJ2-7, with D unclear. Germline CDR1 LGHNA, CDR2 YNFKEQ. V lost 4 bases, J lost 6 bases, and 16 bases lay in between. The CDR3 consists of 14 residues. DNA of the CDR3: TGTGCCAGCAGCCCGGAGACGGGTTCCGGCGAGCAGTACTTC. It codes for CASSPETGSGEQYF.

The CDR3 is CASSPDRAPYGNQPQHF. CDR3 DNA sequence: TGTGCCAGCAGCCCCGACAGGGCCCCCTATGGCAATCAGCCCCAGCATTTT. V gene TRBV6-2 or TRBV6-3 combines with J gene TRBJ1-5, with TRBD1 identical over 7 bases. The germline V gene has CDR1 MNHEY and CDR2 SVGEGT. V lost 6 bases and J lost 2; bases outside the gene matches: 13. The CDR3 is 17 amino acids.

A few counts support this clone. This chain uses TRBV5-6 with TRBJ1-2; possibly TRBD1 for D (5 bases). The CDR3 totals 14 residues. Germline V CDR1 and CDR2: SGHDT, YYEEEE. V was shortened by 0 bases and J by 1 base, with 7 bases between the two germline ends. Here the CDR3 reads CASSLGGLNYGYTF. The DNA of the CDR3 is TGTGCCAGCAGCTTGGGGGGCCTTAACTATGGCTACACCTTC.

CDR3 sequence: CASSPRTEGNEQYF. The CDR3 DNA reads as TGTGCCAGCTCACCGCGGACAGAGGGAAACGAGCAGTACTTC. The rearrangement links TRBV18 to TRBJ2-7; tentative D call: TRBD1 (6 bases). Germline CDR1 KGHSH, CDR2 LQKENI. The germline V and J ends were trimmed by 3 bases and 5 bases, with 14 bases remaining between them. The CDR3 is 14 amino acids. The whole variable domain, filled in from reference TRBV18 and TRBJ2-7, reads NAGVMQNPRHLVRRRGQEARLRCSPMKGHSHVYWYRQLPEEGLKFMVYLQKENIIDESGMPKERFSAEFPKEGPSILRIQQVVRGDSAAYFCASSPRTEGNEQYFGPGTRLTVT.

This clone occurred a few times. The J gene is TRBJ2-7, the V gene TRBV7-9; 8 bases fit TRBD2. The CDR3 runs to 13 residues. From germline, CDR1 is SEHNR and CDR2 FQNEAQ (reference sequence). V was clipped by 4 bases and J by 6 bases; unmatched bases: 5. The CDR3 is CASSSGTSLEQYF. CDR3 sequence (DNA): TGTGCCAGCAGCTCCGGGACTAGTCTCGAGCAGTACTTC.

The chain carries TRBV6-4 and TRBJ1-2; 9 bases match TRBD1. Looked up from germline, CDR1 is MRHNA and CDR2 is SNTAGT. V lost 2 bases, J lost 4 bases, and 11 bases stayed unmatched. The CDR3 spans 17 residues. DNA of the CDR3: TGTGCCAGCAGTGACGGGACAGGGAGTGTCGGTGGCTATGGCTACACCTTC. Translated, it gives CASSDGTGSVGGYGYTF.

The rearrangement links TRBV7-2 to TRBJ2-7; TRBD1 is a possible D gene (6 bases). This CDR3 contains 13 residues. The V and J ends lost 5 bases and 6 bases respectively, with 14 bases between them. From germline, CDR1 is SGHTA and CDR2 FQGNSA. CDR3 amino acids: CASSPKTGPEQYF. The CDR3 nucleotides are TGTGCCAGCAGCCCCAAGACAGGTCCCGAGCAGTACTTC.

The CDR3 region is CASSLDGTATDTQYF. The CDR3, as DNA: TGTGCCAGCAGCTTAGATGGGACAGCAACAGATACGCAGTATTTT. The chain has TRBV7-2 and TRBJ2-3; 7 bases agree with TRBD1. Germline values: CDR1 SGHTA, CDR2 FQGNSA. This CDR3 comprises 15 residues. V lost 1 base, J lost 3 bases, and 4 bases stayed unmatched.

This clone showed up just once. V and J are TRBV3-1 (or the pseudogene TRBV3-2) and TRBJ1-5; 11 bases agree with TRBD1. V shed 3 bases, J shed 6 bases, and the junction held 4 bases outside the gene matches. CDR1 and CDR2 (germline): LGHDT, YNNKEL (reference sequence). The CDR3 is made up of 15 amino acids. CDR3 in DNA: TGTGCCAGCAGCCATGGACAGGGGGCTCGTCAGCCCCAGCATTTT. The encoded protein is CASSHGQGARQPQHF.

The chain couples TRBV6-2 or TRBV6-3 to TRBJ1-1, with TRBD1 matching 9 bases. The CDR3 contains 12 residues. J gave up 7 bases and V 6 bases, and 3 bases lay outside the gene matches. CDR1 and CDR2 (germline): MNHEY, SVGEGT. The chain's CDR3 is CASSWDRVEAFF. Written as DNA, the CDR3 is TGTGCCAGCAGCTGGGACAGGGTTGAAGCTTTCTTT.

The chain carries TRBV18 and TRBJ1-5, with TRBD1 matching 8 bases. The V gene end was trimmed by 2 bases and the J gene end by 6 bases; junction bases not matched to a gene: 12. CDR3 length equals 17 residues. Germline V gene lookup returns CDR1 KGHSH and CDR2 LQKENI. The CDR3 DNA is TGTGCCAGCTCACCATCGGGCTACAGGGGGATGGGTCAGCCCCAGCATTTT. This translates into CASSPSGYRGMGQPQHF.

The chain employs TRBV3-1 (or the pseudogene TRBV3-2) and TRBJ1-2; 8 bases line up with TRBD1. The CDR3 length is 16 residues. Germline V gene data show CDR1 as LGHDT and CDR2 as YNNKEL (reference sequence). V lost 1 base to trimming and J lost 3 bases; unmatched junction nucleotides: 7. The CDR3 nucleotides are TGTGCCAGCAGCCAAGGCCTTCGACAGGGGCACTATGGCTACACCTTC. Its protein is CASSQGLRQGHYGYTF.

This chain joins TRBV18 and TRBJ2-5, with D maybe TRBD1 (6 bases). CDR1 KGHSH and CDR2 LQKENI come from the germline V gene. This CDR3 comprises 15 residues. V was trimmed by 6 bases and J by 5 bases, leaving 19 bases between them. The CDR3: CASSPPNRVRETQYF. The DNA for the CDR3 is TGTGCCAGCTCGCCCCCAAACAGGGTACGGGAGACCCAGTACTTC. The full variable domain, completed using reference TRBV18 and TRBJ2-5, is NAGVMQNPRHLVRRRGQEARLRCSPMKGHSHVYWYRQLPEEGLKFMVYLQKENIIDESGMPKERFSAEFPKEGPSILRIQQVVRGDSAAYFCASSPPNRVRETQYFGPGTRLLVL.